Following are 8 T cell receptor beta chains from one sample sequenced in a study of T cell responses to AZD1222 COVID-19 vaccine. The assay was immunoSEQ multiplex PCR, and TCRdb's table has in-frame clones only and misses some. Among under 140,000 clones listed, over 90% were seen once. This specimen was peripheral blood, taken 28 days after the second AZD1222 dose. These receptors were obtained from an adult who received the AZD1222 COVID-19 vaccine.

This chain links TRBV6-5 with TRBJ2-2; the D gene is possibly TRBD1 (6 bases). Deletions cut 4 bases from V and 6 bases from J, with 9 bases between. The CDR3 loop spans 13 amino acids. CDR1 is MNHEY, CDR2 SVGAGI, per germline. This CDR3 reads CASSSGDAGELFF. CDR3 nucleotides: TGTGCCAGCAGTTCAGGGGACGCCGGGGAGCTGTTTTTT.

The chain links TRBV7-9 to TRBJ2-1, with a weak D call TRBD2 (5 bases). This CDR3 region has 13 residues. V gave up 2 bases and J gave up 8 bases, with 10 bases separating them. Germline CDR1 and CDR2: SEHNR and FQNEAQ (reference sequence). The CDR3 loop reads CASSLRGIDEQFF. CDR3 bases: TGTGCCAGCAGCTTAAGAGGGATTGATGAGCAGTTCTTC.

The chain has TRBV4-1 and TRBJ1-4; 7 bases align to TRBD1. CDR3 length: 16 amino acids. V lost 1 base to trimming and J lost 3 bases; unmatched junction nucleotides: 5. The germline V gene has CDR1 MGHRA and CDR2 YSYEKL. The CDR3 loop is CASSQARQGSNEKLFF. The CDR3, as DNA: TGCGCCAGCAGCCAAGCGAGACAGGGATCTAATGAAAAACTGTTTTTT.

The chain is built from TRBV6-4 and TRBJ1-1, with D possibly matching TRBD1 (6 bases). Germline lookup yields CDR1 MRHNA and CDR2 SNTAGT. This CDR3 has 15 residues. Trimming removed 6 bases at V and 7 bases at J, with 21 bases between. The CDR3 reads CASSLSPGGQSEAFF. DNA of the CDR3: TGTGCCAGCAGCTTATCCCCTGGGGGCCAGAGTGAAGCTTTCTTT.

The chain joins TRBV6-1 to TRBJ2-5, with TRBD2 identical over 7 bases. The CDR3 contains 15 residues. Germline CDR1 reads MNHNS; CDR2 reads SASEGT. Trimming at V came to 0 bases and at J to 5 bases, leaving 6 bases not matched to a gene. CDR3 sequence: CASSEAEGGMETQYF. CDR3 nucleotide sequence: TGTGCCAGCAGTGAAGCGGAGGGAGGGATGGAGACCCAGTACTTC.

CDR3 nucleotides: TGTGCCAGCAGCTTATGGACAGTCCCAAGGGAAAAACTGTTTTTT. Protein product: CASSLWTVPREKLFF. This chain connects TRBV5-5 to TRBJ1-4; tentative D call: TRBD1 (6 bases). The CDR3 sequence is 15 residues long. Germline V lookup: CDR1 SGHKS, CDR2 YYEKEE (reference sequence). The germline V and J ends were trimmed by 2 bases and 8 bases, with 16 bases remaining between them. Looking up the rest from reference TRBV5-5 and TRBJ1-4 gives the full variable domain: DAGVTQSPTHLIKTRGQQVTLRCSPISGHKSVSWYQQVLGQGPQFIFQYYEKEERGRGNFPDRFSARQFPNYSSELNVNALLLGDSALYLCASSLWTVPREKLFFGSGTQLSVL.

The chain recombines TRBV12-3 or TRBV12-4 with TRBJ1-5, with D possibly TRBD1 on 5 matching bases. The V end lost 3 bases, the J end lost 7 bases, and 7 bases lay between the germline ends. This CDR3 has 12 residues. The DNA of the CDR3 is TGTGCCAGCAGTTTTCGGGGGCAGCCCCAGCATTTT. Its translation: CASSFRGQPQHF.

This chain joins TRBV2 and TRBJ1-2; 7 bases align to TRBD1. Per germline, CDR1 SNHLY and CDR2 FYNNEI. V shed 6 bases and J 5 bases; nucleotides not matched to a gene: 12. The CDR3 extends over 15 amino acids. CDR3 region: CASSLTGRLEYGYTF. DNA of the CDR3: TGTGCCAGCAGCTTGACAGGGCGTTTAGAATATGGCTACACCTTC. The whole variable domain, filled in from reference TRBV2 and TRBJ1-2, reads EPEVTQTPSHQVTQMGQEVILRCVPISNHLYFYWYRQILGQKVEFLVSFYNNEISEKSEIFDDQFSVERPDGSNFTLKIRSTKLEDSAMYFCASSLTGRLEYGYTFGSGTRLTVV.